The clone carrying this TCR beta chain appeared a few times. Its cognate antigen is unknown. This CDR3 has 13 residues. The V gene lost 2 bases and the J gene lost 4 bases, with 8 bases spanning the gap. In germline, CDR1 is SGHTA, CDR2 FQGNSA. The data originate from a study of T-cell memory formation after mild COVID-19. Findings of the study overall: Cross-reactive memory apparently joined, as some responding clones appeared in pre-infection memory.

Constant-segment primers and 5'RACE yielded cDNA libraries for TCR alpha and TCR beta, each carrying sample barcodes and UMIs. TCRdb analysed the 5' RACE reads with MiXCR anew, one entry per CDR3 protein. The data show under 200,000 distinct CDR3 sequences, with under 14% seen just once and about 3.5% held by the top ten. This clonotype was sampled from a young man who had mild COVID-19 (a few samples of this study predate the infection). Cell type and time point are not known. The chain links TRBV7-2 to TRBJ1-2; D is perhaps TRBD1 (6 bases). The material sequenced was PBMCs or a T cell subset sorted from them (not recorded which). The CDR3 loop is CASSLQGIYGYTF. CDR3 DNA: TGTGCCAGCAGCTTACAGGGGATCTATGGCTACACCTTC.